Listed here are 17 T cell receptor beta chains from one sample, sequenced in a study of T-cell memory formation after mild COVID-19. TCRdb redid the calling of the 5' RACE reads with MiXCR, one entry per CDR3 protein. The table shows a few hundred thousand distinct CDR3 sequences, with about 15% occurring only once. The material sequenced was PBMCs or a T cell subset sorted from them (not recorded which). The receptor set was obtained from a man aged 18-30 years who had mild COVID-19 (a few samples of this study predate the infection). Cell type and time point are not known.

The chain couples TRBV9 to TRBJ2-1; 9 nucleotides match TRBD2. Germline V lookup: CDR1 SGDLS, CDR2 YYNGEE. After removal of 6 bases from V and 8 bases from J, the junction contained 12 bases not matched to a gene. CDR3 size: 15 residues. The CDR3, as DNA: TGTGCCAGCAACCCCGGGGGCGGGGGGGCCTATGAGCAGTTCTTC. Protein sequence: CASNPGGGGAYEQFF.

This clonotype was seen only a few times. The rearrangement links TRBV7-8 to TRBJ2-3, with a possible D match to TRBD1 (5 bases). CDR1 is SGHVS, CDR2 FQNEAQ, per germline. The CDR3 is made up of 14 amino acids. Trimming pared 0 bases from V and 6 bases from J, leaving 10 bases between. Here the CDR3 DNA reads TGTGCCAGCAGCTTAGCGGGGCCCGGGGATACGCAGTATTTT. It codes for CASSLAGPGDTQYF.

This clonotype was found a few times. The chain joins TRBV4-1 to TRBJ2-5; D possibly corresponds to TRBD1 (6 bases). CDR1 and CDR2 from the germline V gene are MGHRA and YSYEKL. V lost 0 bases, J lost 5 bases, and 13 bases lay in between. The CDR3 has 15 residues. The CDR3, as DNA: TGCGCCAGCAGCCAAGACAGGGGCGTGGCGGAGACCCAGTACTTC. Protein product: CASSQDRGVAETQYF.

The rearrangement joins TRBV28 to TRBJ1-1, with D unclear. This CDR3 is 13 amino acids long. The V end was cut by 5 bases, the J end by 1 base, with 8 bases between. CDR1 and CDR2 from the germline V gene are MDHEN and SYDVKM. The CDR3 DNA reads as TGTGCCAGCAGTAATCCAGGGAACACTGAAGCTTTCTTT. Its translation: CASSNPGNTEAFF.

This clonotype showed up just a few times. V usage is TRBV2 and J usage is TRBJ2-7; tentative D call: TRBD1 (5 bases). CDR3 size: 13 residues. Germline values: CDR1 SNHLY, CDR2 FYNNEI. With 4 bases removed from V and 0 bases from J, the gap between germline ends came to 7 bases. DNA of the CDR3: TGTGCCAGCAGTGGGGGCACCTCCTACGAGCAGTACTTC. Translation: CASSGGTSYEQYF.

This clonotype showed up many times. The rearrangement links TRBV24-1 to TRBJ1-5; D might be TRBD1 (6 bases). CDR1 is KGHDR, CDR2 SFDVKD, per germline. CDR3 size: 15 residues. Trimming shortened V by 2 bases and J by 5 bases, and 12 bases separated the two germline ends. Written as DNA, the CDR3 is TGTGCCACCAGTGATTCTACAGGGTGGGATCAGCCCCAGCATTTT. Its protein is CATSDSTGWDQPQHF.

This clonotype has just a few counts. J is TRBJ1-2 and V is TRBV4-3; D is undetermined. Germline V lookup: CDR1 LGHNA, CDR2 YSLEER. CDR3 size: 13 residues. V was cut by 4 bases and J by 4 bases, with 10 bases left in between. Here the CDR3 reads CASSRDTAYGYTF. The CDR3 DNA is TGCGCCAGCAGCCGCGACACCGCCTATGGCTACACCTTC.

The chain employs TRBV7-9 and TRBJ2-3; TRBD2 matches at 10 bases. With 6 bases clipped from V and 4 bases from J, the junction kept 7 bases outside the gene matches. The germline CDR1 and CDR2 sequences are SEHNR and FQNEAQ (reference sequence). This CDR3 spans 15 amino acids. CDR3 coding DNA: TGTGCCAGCAGATCAGCGGGGGGGCCCGCAGATACGCAGTATTTT. Its protein is CASRSAGGPADTQYF.

This clonotype has only a few counts. The chain links TRBV4-1 to TRBJ2-1; possibly TRBD2 for D (6 bases). V was trimmed by 4 bases and J by 8 bases, leaving 24 bases between them. The germline gives CDR1 MGHRA, CDR2 YSYEKL. The CDR3 sequence is 17 residues long. The chain's CDR3 is CASSPRDSGSERDEQFF. The DNA of the CDR3 is TGCGCCAGCAGCCCCCGGGATAGCGGCTCGGAGAGAGATGAGCAGTTCTTC.

The chain links TRBV7-2 to TRBJ1-2; D gene uncertain. Germline V lookup: CDR1 SGHTA, CDR2 FQGNSA. V was pared by 7 bases and J by 0 bases, with 12 bases between. The CDR3 runs to 14 residues. The CDR3 is CASTLGSANYGYTF. The CDR3 nucleotides read TGTGCCAGCACGCTCGGGTCAGCTAACTATGGCTACACCTTC.

The chain combines TRBV30 with TRBJ1-5, with unresolved D. From germline, CDR1 is GTSNPN and CDR2 SVGIG (reference sequence). CDR3 length equals 18 residues. Trimming left V 4 bases short and J 0 bases short, with 22 bases between. The CDR3 nucleotides read TGTGCCTGGACCGAAGGTCTAGGTGGGAAAGATAGCAATCAGCCCCAGCATTTT. Translated, it gives CAWTEGLGGKDSNQPQHF.

This rearrangement joins TRBV6-6 to TRBJ2-2; 8 nucleotides align to TRBD1. CDR1 and CDR2 (germline): MNHNY, SVGAGI (reference sequence). Trimming took 6 bases from V and 1 from J; bases not matched to a gene: 7. The CDR3 loop spans 16 amino acids. CDR3: CASRRMTGENTGELFF. The CDR3 bases are TGTGCCAGCAGACGTATGACAGGGGAGAACACCGGGGAGCTGTTTTTT.

The table lists this clonotype with a few counts. The chain couples TRBV27 to TRBJ2-1; a weak D match, TRBD1 (6 bases). V gave up 5 bases and J gave up 10 bases, with 12 bases separating them. The CDR3 runs to 12 residues. Germline loops: CDR1 MNHEY, CDR2 SMNVEV (reference sequence). CDR3 coding DNA: TGTGCCAGCAGTCCTCTCGGACAGGAGCAGTTCTTC. It translates to CASSPLGQEQFF.

This rearrangement joins TRBV5-1 to TRBJ1-2; 10 bases are a match to TRBD1. Germline-derived CDR1 and CDR2 are SGHRS and YFSETQ. The CDR3 has 16 amino acids. Trimming took 4 bases from V and 4 from J; bases not matched to a gene: 10. The CDR3 nucleotides read TGCGCCAGCAGCCCTAGGACAGGGGGAAAAGTCTATGGCTACACCTTC. Translation: CASSPRTGGKVYGYTF.

This clonotype was seen many times. This chain joins TRBV12-3 or TRBV12-4 and TRBJ2-7; 8 bases align to TRBD2. CDR3 length equals 14 residues. The trim removed 7 bases at V and 4 bases at J, leaving 9 bases unmatched. CDR3 sequence (DNA): TGTGCCAGCAACCAAGGGCCGGGAGGGTACGAGCAGTACTTC. Its translation is CASNQGPGGYEQYF.

The V and J genes are TRBV27 and TRBJ1-5, with a tentative D call TRBD1 (6 bases). The germline CDR1 and CDR2 sequences are MNHEY and SMNVEV (reference sequence). V lost 5 bases, J lost 7 bases, and 15 bases lay in between. There are 14 residues in the CDR3. DNA for the CDR3: TGTGCCAGCAGTACCAACAGGGCCACGCAGCCCCAGCATTTT. Translated, it gives CASSTNRATQPQHF.

In its sample, this clonotype was seen a few times. The rearrangement uses TRBV4-1 and TRBJ2-7, with TRBD2 matching 7 bases. The germline gives CDR1 MGHRA, CDR2 YSYEKL. The V gene end was trimmed by 0 bases and the J gene end by 1 base; junction bases not matched to a gene: 6. This CDR3 is built from 16 residues. CDR3 amino acids: CASSQETWGLSYEQYF. Written as DNA, the CDR3 is TGCGCCAGCAGCCAAGAAACCTGGGGACTATCCTACGAGCAGTACTTC.